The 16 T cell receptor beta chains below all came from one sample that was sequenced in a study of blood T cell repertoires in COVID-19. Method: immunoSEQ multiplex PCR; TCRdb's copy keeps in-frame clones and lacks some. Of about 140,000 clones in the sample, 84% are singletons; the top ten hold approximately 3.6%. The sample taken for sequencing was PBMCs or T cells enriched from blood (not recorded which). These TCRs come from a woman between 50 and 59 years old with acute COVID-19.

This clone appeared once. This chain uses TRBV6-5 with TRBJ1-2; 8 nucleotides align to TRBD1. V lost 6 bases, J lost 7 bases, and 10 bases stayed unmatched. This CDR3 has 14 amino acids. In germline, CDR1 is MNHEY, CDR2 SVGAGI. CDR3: CASRYDRGIGGYTF. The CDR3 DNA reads TGTGCCAGCAGGTACGACAGGGGAATCGGTGGCTACACCTTC.

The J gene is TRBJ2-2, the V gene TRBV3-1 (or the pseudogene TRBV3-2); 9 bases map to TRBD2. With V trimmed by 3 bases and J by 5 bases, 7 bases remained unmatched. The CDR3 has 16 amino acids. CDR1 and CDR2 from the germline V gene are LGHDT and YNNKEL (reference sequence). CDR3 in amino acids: CASSHRTSEETGELFF. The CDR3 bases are TGTGCCAGCAGCCACAGGACTAGCGAGGAAACCGGGGAGCTGTTTTTT.

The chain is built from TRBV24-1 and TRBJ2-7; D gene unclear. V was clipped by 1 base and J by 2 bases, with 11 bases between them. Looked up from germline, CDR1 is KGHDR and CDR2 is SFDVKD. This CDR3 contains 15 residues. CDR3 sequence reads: CATSDFRDLAYEQYF. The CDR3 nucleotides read TGTGCCACCAGTGATTTTAGAGACCTAGCCTACGAGCAGTACTTC.

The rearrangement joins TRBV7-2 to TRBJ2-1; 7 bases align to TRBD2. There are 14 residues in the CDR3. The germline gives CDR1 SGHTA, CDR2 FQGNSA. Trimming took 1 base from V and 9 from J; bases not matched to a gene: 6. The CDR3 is CASSLVAGEGEQFF. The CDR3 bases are TGTGCCAGCAGCTTAGTTGCGGGAGAGGGTGAGCAGTTCTTC. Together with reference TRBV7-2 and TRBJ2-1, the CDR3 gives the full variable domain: GAGVSQSPSNKVTEKGKDVELRCDPISGHTALYWYRQSLGQGLEFLIYFQGNSAPDKSGLPSDRFSAERTGGSVSTLTIQRTQQEDSAVYLCASSLVAGEGEQFFGPGTRLTVL.

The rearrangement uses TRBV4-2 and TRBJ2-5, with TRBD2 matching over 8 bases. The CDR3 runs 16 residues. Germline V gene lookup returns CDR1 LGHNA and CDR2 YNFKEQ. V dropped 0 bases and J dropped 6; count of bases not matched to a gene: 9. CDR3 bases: TGTGCCAGCAGCCAAGATACCAGCGGGAGCGGAAAGACCCAGTACTTC. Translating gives CASSQDTSGSGKTQYF.

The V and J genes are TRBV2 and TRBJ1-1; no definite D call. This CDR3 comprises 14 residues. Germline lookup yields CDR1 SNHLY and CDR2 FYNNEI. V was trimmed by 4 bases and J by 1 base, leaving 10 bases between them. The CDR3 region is CASSGLLRNTEAFF. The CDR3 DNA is TGTGCCAGCAGTGGTCTTCTCCGGAACACTGAAGCTTTCTTT. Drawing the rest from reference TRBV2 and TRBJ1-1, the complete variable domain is EPEVTQTPSHQVTQMGQEVILRCVPISNHLYFYWYRQILGQKVEFLVSFYNNEISEKSEIFDDQFSVERPDGSNFTLKIRSTKLEDSAMYFCASSGLLRNTEAFFGQGTRLTVV.

The CDR3 bases are TGTGCCTTAGGACCAGGGATGGGTGGCTACACCTTC. Protein: CALGPGMGGYTF. The rearrangement joins TRBV30 to TRBJ1-2, with D possibly matching TRBD1 (5 bases). Germline CDR1 is GTSNPN and CDR2 is SVGIG (reference sequence). V was shortened by 7 bases and J by 7 bases, with 16 bases between the two germline ends. The CDR3 is 12 residues long.

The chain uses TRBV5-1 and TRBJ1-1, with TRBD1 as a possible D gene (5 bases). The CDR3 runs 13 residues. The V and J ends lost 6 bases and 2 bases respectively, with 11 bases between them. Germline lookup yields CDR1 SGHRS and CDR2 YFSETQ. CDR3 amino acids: CASNSQGNTEAFF. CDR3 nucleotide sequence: TGCGCCAGCAACTCTCAGGGAAACACTGAAGCTTTCTTT.

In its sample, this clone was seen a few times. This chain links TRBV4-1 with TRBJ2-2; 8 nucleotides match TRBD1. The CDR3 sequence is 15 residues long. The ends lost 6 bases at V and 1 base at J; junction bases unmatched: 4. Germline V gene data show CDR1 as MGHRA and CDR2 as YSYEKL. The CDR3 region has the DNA TGCGCCAGCAGACCCGGACAGGGGAACACCGGGGAGCTGTTTTTT. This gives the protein CASRPGQGNTGELFF.

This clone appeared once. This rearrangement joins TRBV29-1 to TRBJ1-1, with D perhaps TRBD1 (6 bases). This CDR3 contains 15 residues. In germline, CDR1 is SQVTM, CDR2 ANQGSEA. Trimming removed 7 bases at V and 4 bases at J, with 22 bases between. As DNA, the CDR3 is TGCAGCGCCTCCCTCGCCTCACAGGGTGCCACTGAAGCTTTCTTT. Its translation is CSASLASQGATEAFF.

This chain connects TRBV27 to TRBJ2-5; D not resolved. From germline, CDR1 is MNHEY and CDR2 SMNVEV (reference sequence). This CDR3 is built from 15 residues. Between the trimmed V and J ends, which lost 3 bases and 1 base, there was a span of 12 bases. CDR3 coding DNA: TGTGCCAGCAGTTTTTCCTACAGCCCCCAAGAGACCCAGTACTTC. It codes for CASSFSYSPQETQYF.

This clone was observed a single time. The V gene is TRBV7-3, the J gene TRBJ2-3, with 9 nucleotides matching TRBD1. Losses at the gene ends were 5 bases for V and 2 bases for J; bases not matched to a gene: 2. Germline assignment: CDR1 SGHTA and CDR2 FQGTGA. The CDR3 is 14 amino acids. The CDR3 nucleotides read TGTGCCAGCAGCCGGGACAGGGACACAGATACGCAGTATTTT. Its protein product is CASSRDRDTDTQYF.

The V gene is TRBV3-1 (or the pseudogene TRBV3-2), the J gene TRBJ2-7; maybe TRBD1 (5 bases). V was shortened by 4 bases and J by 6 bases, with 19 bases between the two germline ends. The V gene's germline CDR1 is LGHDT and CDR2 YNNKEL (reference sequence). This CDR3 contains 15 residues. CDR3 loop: CASSLGWGRNSEQYF. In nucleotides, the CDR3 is TGTGCCAGCAGCCTGGGTTGGGGCAGGAACAGCGAGCAGTACTTC.

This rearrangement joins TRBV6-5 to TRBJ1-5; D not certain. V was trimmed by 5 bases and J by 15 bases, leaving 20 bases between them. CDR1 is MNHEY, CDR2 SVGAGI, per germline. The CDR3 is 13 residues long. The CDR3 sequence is CASSTENTGPGHF. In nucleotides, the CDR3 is TGTGCCAGCAGTACGGAGAATACGGGTCCCGGGCATTTT.

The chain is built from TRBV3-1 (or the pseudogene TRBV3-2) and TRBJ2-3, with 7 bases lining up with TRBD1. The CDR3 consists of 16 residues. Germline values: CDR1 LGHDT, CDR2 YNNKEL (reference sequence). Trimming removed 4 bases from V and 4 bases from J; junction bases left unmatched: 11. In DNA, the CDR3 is TGTGCCAGCAGCCTTGAAATGACAGGGTTCGCAGATACGCAGTATTTT. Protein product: CASSLEMTGFADTQYF.

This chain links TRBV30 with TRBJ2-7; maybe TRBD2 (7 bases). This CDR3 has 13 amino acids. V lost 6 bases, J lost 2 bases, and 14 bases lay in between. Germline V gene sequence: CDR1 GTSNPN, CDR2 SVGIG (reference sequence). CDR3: CACGGGSPYEQYF. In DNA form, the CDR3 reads TGTGCCTGCGGGGGCGGGAGTCCCTACGAGCAGTACTTC.